Below are 21 T cell receptor beta chains sequenced from a single sample in a study of blood T cells in healthy people across ages. The use of a sample-barcoded 5' primer and a J-beta primer mix characterized a second PCR of 7 to 11 cycles. Using its own MiXCR run on the 5' RACE reads, TCRdb lists one record per CDR3 protein. Altogether about 780,000 distinct CDR3 sequences are present, 20% to 30% being singletons, with the ten largest covering 3%. These same records also appear under a second study, on T cells of mothers and their children.

The sample consisted of blood. The receptors here all came from a boy aged 5 to 17 in good health.

This sequence joins TRBV6-1 and TRBJ2-5, with 8 bases that match TRBD1. Trimming at V came to 4 bases and at J to 1 base, leaving 8 bases not matched to a gene. This CDR3 has 16 residues. Germline CDR1 is MNHNS and CDR2 is SASEGT. Written as DNA, the CDR3 is TGTGCCAGCAGTGGATACAAGCAGGGGGCCCAAGAGACCCAGTACTTC. It specifies CASSGYKQGAQETQYF.

This clonotype has more than one count but fewer than ten. The genes are TRBV2 and TRBJ2-1; the match to TRBD1 covers 10 bases. The germline V gene has CDR1 SNHLY and CDR2 FYNNEI. V lost 3 bases to trimming and J lost 1 base; unmatched junction nucleotides: 0. This CDR3 has 15 residues. DNA for the CDR3: TGTGCCAGCAGTGAGGGACAGGGGTCCTACAATGAGCAGTTCTTC. Its translation is CASSEGQGSYNEQFF.

The genes are TRBV12-3 or TRBV12-4 and TRBJ2-4, with TRBD1 matching 8 bases. J gave up 8 bases and V 5 bases, and 8 bases lay outside the gene matches. The CDR3 runs to 14 residues. For the CDR3, the DNA is TGTGCCAGCAGTCCGACGACAGGGGCGTACATTCAGTACTTC. Translated, it gives CASSPTTGAYIQYF.

A note on this clonotype: Given a much more abundant clone one base away, this may be a read error. This chain links TRBV13 with TRBJ2-7; possible D gene TRBD1, 6 bases. CDR1 is PRHDT, CDR2 FYEKMQ, per germline (reference sequence). Trimming shortened V by 5 bases and J by 8 bases, and 19 bases separated the two germline ends. The length of the CDR3 is 14 residues. In DNA, the CDR3 is TGTGCCAGCAGCATCAGGGGTCCCCCTTACCAGCAGTACTTC. It specifies CASSIRGPPYQQYF.

The chain links TRBV27 to TRBJ1-1; 9 bases match TRBD1. Germline V gene data show CDR1 as MNHEY and CDR2 as SMNVEV (reference sequence). CDR3 length: 13 residues. V lost 8 bases and J lost 4; bases outside the gene matches: 5. CDR3 sequence reads: CASGDRAGTEAFF. For the CDR3, the DNA is TGTGCCAGCGGGGACAGGGCCGGCACTGAAGCTTTCTTT.

Here the CDR3 reads CASSLVQGQAGANVLTF. The CDR3 coding sequence is TGTGCCAGCAGCTTAGTCCAGGGTCAAGCTGGGGCCAACGTCCTGACTTTC. The rearrangement links TRBV7-6 to TRBJ2-6; the D gene is possibly TRBD1 (5 bases). The germline V gene has CDR1 SGHVS and CDR2 FNYEAQ. V dropped 1 base and J dropped 2 bases, with 12 bases sitting between them. The CDR3 extends over 17 amino acids.

This clonotype was seen only a few times. V gene TRBV18 combines with J gene TRBJ2-7, with D possibly called TRBD1 or TRBD2 (5 bases each). CDR3 length: 14 amino acids. Trimming pared 3 bases from V and 3 bases from J, leaving 12 bases between. CDR1 and CDR2 (germline): KGHSH, LQKENI. The CDR3 bases are TGTGCCAGCTCACCTGGGACGATTGGCTACGAGCAGTACTTC. This encodes CASSPGTIGYEQYF.

V usage is TRBV4-1 and J usage is TRBJ2-4; D is tentatively TRBD1 or TRBD2 (6 bases each). This CDR3 is 14 amino acids long. Trimming shortened V by 1 base and J by 9 bases, and 13 bases separated the two germline ends. Germline V gene data show CDR1 as MGHRA and CDR2 as YSYEKL. CDR3 in amino acids: CASSQGTAGGIQYF. As DNA, the CDR3 is TGCGCCAGCAGCCAAGGGACAGCGGGCGGCATTCAGTACTTC.

The rearrangement links TRBV29-1 to TRBJ1-1, with 7 bases fitting TRBD1. V lost 5 bases and J lost 5; bases outside the gene matches: 8. CDR3 length: 13 residues. The germline V gene encodes CDR1 SQVTM and CDR2 ANQGSEA. This chain's CDR3 is CSVHRQGGTEAFF. In DNA form, the CDR3 reads TGCAGCGTTCATCGACAGGGTGGGACTGAAGCTTTCTTT.

This chain joins TRBV6-1 and TRBJ1-6; D is unresolved. V lost 7 bases and J 8 bases, leaving 15 bases between the germline ends. This CDR3 has 14 amino acids. Germline V lookup: CDR1 MNHNS, CDR2 SASEGT. CDR3 sequence (DNA): TGTGCCAGCAAGGGCGGGCAGGCTGATTCACCCCTCCACTTT. As protein: CASKGGQADSPLHF.

The chain couples TRBV15 to TRBJ1-1; possibly TRBD1 for D (6 bases). The CDR3 is made up of 13 amino acids. Germline lookup yields CDR1 LNHNV and CDR2 YYDKDF (reference sequence). Between the trimmed V and J ends, which lost 0 bases and 4 bases, there was a span of 6 bases. CDR3 DNA: TGTGCCACCAGCAGAGAAGGGGGCACTGAAGCTTTCTTT. This sequence encodes CATSREGGTEAFF.

This clonotype has more than one count but fewer than ten. This rearrangement joins TRBV28 to TRBJ1-2; TRBD1 might be the D (6 bases). CDR1 and CDR2 (germline): MDHEN, SYDVKM. V lost 6 bases and J lost 2, with 10 bases in between. The CDR3 loop spans 13 amino acids. CDR3 nucleotides: TGTGCCAGCAGAAACGGACAGAACTATGGCTACACCTTC. Its translation: CASRNGQNYGYTF.

This clonotype was observed a handful of times. J is TRBJ1-4 and V is TRBV29-1; weak D call: TRBD1 (5 bases). Germline values: CDR1 SQVTM, CDR2 ANQGSEA. Trimming shortened V by 2 bases and J by 4 bases, and 8 bases separated the two germline ends. This CDR3 has 13 amino acids. The chain's CDR3 is CSVERQSNEKLFF. CDR3 nucleotides: TGCAGCGTTGAACGACAGAGTAATGAAAAACTGTTTTTT.

This clonotype turned up a few times. V usage is TRBV6-5 and J usage is TRBJ2-1; D is perhaps TRBD2 (7 bases). The end of the DNA fits TRBJ2-5 better, so the J call may be wrong. The CDR3 runs 15 residues. Germline assignment: CDR1 MNHEY and CDR2 SVGAGI. CDR3 sequence reads: CASSYEGGGKETQYF. CDR3 bases: TGTGCCAGCAGTTACGAGGGGGGGGGCAAAGAGACCCAGTACTTC.

The chain couples TRBV5-1 to TRBJ1-1; perhaps TRBD1 as D (5 bases). Trimming removed 4 bases at V and 7 bases at J, with 23 bases between. In germline, CDR1 is SGHRS, CDR2 YFSETQ. The CDR3 spans 16 residues. CDR3 sequence reads: CASSPHDLTDSNEAFF. The CDR3 DNA reads as TGCGCCAGCAGCCCACATGACCTGACAGACTCTAATGAAGCTTTCTTT.

This chain joins TRBV12-3 or TRBV12-4 and TRBJ1-1, with D unresolved. This CDR3 comprises 17 residues. The V and J ends lost 2 bases and 5 bases respectively, with 21 bases between them. The CDR3 nucleotides are TGTGCCAGCAGTTTAAGGCGAGGAAGAGGGAGAGAGACTGAAGCTTTCTTT. Encoded protein: CASSLRRGRGRETEAFF.

This clonotype was counted between two and nine times. The rearrangement joins TRBV5-5 to TRBJ1-6, with TRBD1 matching 8 bases. CDR1 is SGHKS, CDR2 YYEKEE, per germline (reference sequence). V was pared by 7 bases and J by 6 bases, with 12 bases of the junction left unmatched. The CDR3 covers 16 residues. The CDR3 region has the DNA TGTGCCAGCGGGACTGGCTTGGACAGGGTTAATTCACCCCTCCACTTT. This translates into CASGTGLDRVNSPLHF. Drawing the rest from reference TRBV5-5 and TRBJ1-6, the complete variable domain is DAGVTQSPTHLIKTRGQQVTLRCSPISGHKSVSWYQQVLGQGPQFIFQYYEKEERGRGNFPDRFSARQFPNYSSELNVNALLLGDSALYLCASGTGLDRVNSPLHFGNGTRLTVT.

This chain joins TRBV6-6 and TRBJ1-5, with TRBD1 as a possible D gene (6 bases). The CDR3 is made up of 15 amino acids. V lost 4 bases, J lost 5 bases, and 15 bases lay in between. Per the germline V gene, CDR1 is MNHNY and CDR2 is SVGAGI (reference sequence). This CDR3 reads CASSSGGKPDQPQHF. The DNA for the CDR3 is TGTGCCAGCAGTTCGGGGGGCAAACCAGATCAGCCCCAGCATTTT.

The chain combines TRBV5-1 with TRBJ2-4; D tentatively reads TRBD1 or TRBD2 (5 bases each). Germline lookup yields CDR1 SGHRS and CDR2 YFSETQ. The CDR3 is made up of 14 amino acids. Trimming stripped 7 bases from V and 9 bases from J, with 20 bases between. The CDR3 sequence is CASATGTARGIQYF. CDR3 coding DNA: TGCGCCAGCGCTACCGGGACGGCAAGGGGCATTCAGTACTTC.

Ten or more counts support this clonotype. The V and J genes are TRBV14 and TRBJ2-2; no clear D gene. The CDR3 covers 16 residues. The germline V and J ends were trimmed by 1 base and 0 bases, with 9 bases remaining between them. Germline assignment: CDR1 SGHDN and CDR2 FVKESK. CDR3 loop: CASSQVGYANTGELFF. The CDR3 region has the DNA TGTGCCAGCAGCCAAGTCGGATACGCGAACACCGGGGAGCTGTTTTTT.

The CDR3 DNA sequence: TGCAGCTCGGTCGTCGGGGGCGAGCAGTACTTC. It is translated as CSSVVGGEQYF. The V call is TRBV29-1, the J call TRBJ2-7; the D gene is possibly TRBD2 (6 bases). The germline gives CDR1 SQVTM, CDR2 ANQGSEA. The V and J ends lost 8 bases and 6 bases respectively, with 14 bases between them. CDR3 size: 11 residues.